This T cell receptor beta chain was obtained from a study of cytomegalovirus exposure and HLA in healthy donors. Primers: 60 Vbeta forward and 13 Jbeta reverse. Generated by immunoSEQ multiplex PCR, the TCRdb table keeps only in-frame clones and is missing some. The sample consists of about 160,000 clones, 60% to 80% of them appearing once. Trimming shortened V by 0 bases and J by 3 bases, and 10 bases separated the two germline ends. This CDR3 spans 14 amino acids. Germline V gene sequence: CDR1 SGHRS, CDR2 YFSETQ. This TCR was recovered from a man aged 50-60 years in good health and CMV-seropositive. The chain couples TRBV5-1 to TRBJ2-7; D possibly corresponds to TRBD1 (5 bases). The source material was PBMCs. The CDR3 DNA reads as TGCGCCAGCAGCTTGGGACAGCTAGTCTACGAGCAGTACTTC. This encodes CASSLGQLVYEQYF.